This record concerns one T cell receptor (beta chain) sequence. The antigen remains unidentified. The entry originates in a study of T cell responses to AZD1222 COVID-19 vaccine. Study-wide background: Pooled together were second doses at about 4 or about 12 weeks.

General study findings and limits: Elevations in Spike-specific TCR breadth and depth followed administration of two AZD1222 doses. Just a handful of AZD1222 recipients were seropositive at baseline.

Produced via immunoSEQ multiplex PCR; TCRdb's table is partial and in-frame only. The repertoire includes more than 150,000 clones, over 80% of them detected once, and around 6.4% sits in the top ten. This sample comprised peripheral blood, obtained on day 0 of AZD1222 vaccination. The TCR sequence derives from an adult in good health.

The CDR3 region is CASSLAGYEQYF. In DNA form, the CDR3 reads TGTGCCAGCAGTTTGGCTGGCTACGAGCAGTACTTC. The genes are TRBV12-3 or TRBV12-4 and TRBJ2-7; D uncertain. The CDR3 is made up of 12 amino acids. V was cut by 3 bases and J by 3 bases, with 6 bases left in between.